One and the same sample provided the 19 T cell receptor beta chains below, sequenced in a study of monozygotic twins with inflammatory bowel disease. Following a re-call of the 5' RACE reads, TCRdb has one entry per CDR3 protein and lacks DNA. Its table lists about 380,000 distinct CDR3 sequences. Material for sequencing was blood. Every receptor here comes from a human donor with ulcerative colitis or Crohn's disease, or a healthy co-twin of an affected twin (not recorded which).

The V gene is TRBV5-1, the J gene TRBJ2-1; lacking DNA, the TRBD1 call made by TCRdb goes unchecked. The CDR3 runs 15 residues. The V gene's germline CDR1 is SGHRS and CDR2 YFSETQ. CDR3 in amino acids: CASSLFTGRGNEQFF.

The CDR3 is CASSQARGVPNYTF. The chain carries TRBV4-3 and TRBJ1-2; the D gene TCRdb calls, TRBD1, cannot be checked with no DNA. This CDR3 is 14 amino acids long. Per germline, CDR1 LGHNA and CDR2 YSLEER.

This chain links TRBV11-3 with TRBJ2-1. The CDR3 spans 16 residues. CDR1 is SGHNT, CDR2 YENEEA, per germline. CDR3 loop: CASSLFFSGVGNEQFF.

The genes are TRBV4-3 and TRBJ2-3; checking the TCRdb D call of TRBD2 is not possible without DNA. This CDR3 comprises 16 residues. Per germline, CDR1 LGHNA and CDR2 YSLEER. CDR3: CASSRSLAGSTDTQYF.

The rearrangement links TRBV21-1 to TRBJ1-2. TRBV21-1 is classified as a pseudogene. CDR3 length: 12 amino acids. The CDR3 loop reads CARIKAIYGYTF.

The CDR3 loop reads CASSVESAGELFF. The chain combines TRBV9 with TRBJ2-2. The CDR3 has 13 residues. The germline V gene has CDR1 SGDLS and CDR2 YYNGEE.

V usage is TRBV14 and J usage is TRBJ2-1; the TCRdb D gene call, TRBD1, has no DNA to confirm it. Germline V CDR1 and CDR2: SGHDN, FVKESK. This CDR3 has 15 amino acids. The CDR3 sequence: CASSLRQGQYNEQFF.

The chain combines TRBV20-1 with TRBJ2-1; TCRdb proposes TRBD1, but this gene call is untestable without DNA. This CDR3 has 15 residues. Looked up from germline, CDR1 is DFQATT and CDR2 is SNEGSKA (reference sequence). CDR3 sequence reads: CSARDPWGAGNEQFF.

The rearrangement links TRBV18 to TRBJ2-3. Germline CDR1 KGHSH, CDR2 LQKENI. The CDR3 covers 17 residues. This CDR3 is CASSPQARSIGTDTQYF.

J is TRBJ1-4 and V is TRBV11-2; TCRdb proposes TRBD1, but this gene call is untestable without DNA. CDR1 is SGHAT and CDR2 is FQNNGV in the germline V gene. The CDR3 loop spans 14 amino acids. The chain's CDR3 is CASSPGTGWEKLFF.

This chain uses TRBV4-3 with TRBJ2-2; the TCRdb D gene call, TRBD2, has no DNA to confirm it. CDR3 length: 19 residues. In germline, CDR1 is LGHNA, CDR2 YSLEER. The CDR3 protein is CASSQEVPYRGGGTGELFF.

The CDR3 loop is CASSRIDRAGELFF. The rearrangement links TRBV28 to TRBJ2-2; TCRdb names TRBD1, which stays unverified in the absence of DNA. This CDR3 has 14 amino acids. CDR1 is MDHEN and CDR2 is SYDVKM in the germline V gene.

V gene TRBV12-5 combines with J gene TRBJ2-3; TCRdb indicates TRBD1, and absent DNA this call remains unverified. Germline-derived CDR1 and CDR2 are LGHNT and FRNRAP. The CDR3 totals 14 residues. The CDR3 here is CASARQGRTDTQYF.

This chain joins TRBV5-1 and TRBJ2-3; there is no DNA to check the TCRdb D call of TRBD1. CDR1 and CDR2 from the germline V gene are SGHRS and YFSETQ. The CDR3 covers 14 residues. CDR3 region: CASSRTGGPDTQYF.

CDR3: CASSLTGYQPQHF. V is TRBV6-2 or TRBV6-3 and J is TRBJ1-5; without DNA, the TCRdb call of TRBD1 cannot be checked. The CDR3 is 13 residues long. Germline V gene sequence: CDR1 MNHEY, CDR2 SVGEGT.

CDR3 in amino acids: CATSDSRGVETQYF. The gene calls are TRBV24-1 and TRBJ2-5; TCRdb reports TRBD1, a call that lacks DNA to check it against. CDR3 length: 14 residues. Germline V gene lookup returns CDR1 KGHDR and CDR2 SFDVKD.

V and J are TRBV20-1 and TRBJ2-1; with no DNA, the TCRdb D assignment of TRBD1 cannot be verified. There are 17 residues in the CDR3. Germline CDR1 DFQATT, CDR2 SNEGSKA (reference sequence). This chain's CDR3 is CSARELSSGGDWHEQFF.

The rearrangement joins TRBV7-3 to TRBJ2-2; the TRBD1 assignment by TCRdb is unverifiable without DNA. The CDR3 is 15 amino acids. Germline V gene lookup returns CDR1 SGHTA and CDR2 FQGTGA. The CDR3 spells CASSQRQGYTGELFF.

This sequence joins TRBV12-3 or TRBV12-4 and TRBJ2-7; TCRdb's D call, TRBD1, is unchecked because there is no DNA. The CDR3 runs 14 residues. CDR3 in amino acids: CASSFLDIAYEQYF.